This TCR beta chain was observed in a study of response to subunit inactivated influenza vaccine. TCRdb re-analysed the RT-PCR reads in MiXCR, keeping a single row per CDR3 protein. The table has approximately 490,000 distinct CDR3 sequences, around 7.9% seen once; the top ten hold around 12%. Trimming stripped 1 base from V and 8 bases from J, with 2 bases between. This CDR3 spans 11 amino acids. The germline V gene encodes CDR1 KGHDR and CDR2 SFDVKD. This clonotype was counted between two and nine times. The J gene is TRBJ2-1, the V gene TRBV24-1, with D unresolved. This receptor was obtained from a man in his fifties or sixties who received an inactivated influenza vaccine. The sequencing here drew on PBMCs from blood, taken around 25 months after vaccination. The CDR3 nucleotides read TGTGCCACCAGTGATTTCGATGAGCAGTTCTTC. Translated: CATSDFDEQFF.